This entry is about one TCR beta chain. The data originate from a study of blood T cell repertoires in COVID-19. The repertoire was sequenced with immunoSEQ multiplex PCR; TCRdb's copy has only in-frame clones and lacks some. The repertoire includes 100,000 to 120,000 clones, approximately 70% of them detected once, and approximately 8% sits in the top ten. CDR3 length: 13 residues. Germline V gene lookup returns CDR1 WSHSY and CDR2 SAAADI. Trimming stripped 2 bases from V and 9 bases from J, with 11 bases between. Sequencing used peripheral blood. The chain joins TRBV10-2 to TRBJ2-1; a possible D gene is TRBD1 (5 bases). The source is a woman aged 60 to 75 with acute or convalescent COVID-19. The CDR3 protein is CASSEIQGIEQFF. For the CDR3, the DNA is TGCGCCAGCAGTGAGATCCAGGGCATTGAGCAGTTCTTC.